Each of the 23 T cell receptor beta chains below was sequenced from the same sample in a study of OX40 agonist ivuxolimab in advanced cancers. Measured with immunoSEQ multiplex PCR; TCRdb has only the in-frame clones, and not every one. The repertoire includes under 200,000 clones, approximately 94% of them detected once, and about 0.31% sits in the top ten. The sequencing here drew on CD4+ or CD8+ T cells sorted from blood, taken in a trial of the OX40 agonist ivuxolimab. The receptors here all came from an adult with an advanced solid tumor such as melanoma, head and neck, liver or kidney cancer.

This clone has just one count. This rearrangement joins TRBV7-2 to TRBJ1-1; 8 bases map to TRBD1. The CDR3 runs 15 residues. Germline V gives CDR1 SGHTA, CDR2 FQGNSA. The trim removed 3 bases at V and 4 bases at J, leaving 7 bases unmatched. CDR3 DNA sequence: TGTGCCAGCAGCTTTGGACAGGGACGGTTCACTGAAGCTTTCTTT. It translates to CASSFGQGRFTEAFF.

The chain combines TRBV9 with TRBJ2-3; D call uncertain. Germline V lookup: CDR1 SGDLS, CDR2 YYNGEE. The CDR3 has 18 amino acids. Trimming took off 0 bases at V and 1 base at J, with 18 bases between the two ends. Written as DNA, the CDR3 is TGTGCCAGCAGCGTAGCGATATCGTTAGGGTCGGGCACAGATACGCAGTATTTT. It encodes CASSVAISLGSGTDTQYF.

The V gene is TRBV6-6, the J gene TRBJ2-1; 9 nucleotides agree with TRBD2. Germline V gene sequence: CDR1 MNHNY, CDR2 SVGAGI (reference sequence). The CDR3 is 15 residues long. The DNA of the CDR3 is TGTGCTACCAAACCGGCTAGCGGGAATGATAATGAGCAGTTCTTC. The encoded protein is CATKPASGNDNEQFF.

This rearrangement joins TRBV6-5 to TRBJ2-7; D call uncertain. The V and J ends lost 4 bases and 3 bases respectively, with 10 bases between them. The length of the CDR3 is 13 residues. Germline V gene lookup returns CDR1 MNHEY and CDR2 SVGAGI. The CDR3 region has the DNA TGTGCCAGCAGTTGGGCGACTCTCTACGAGCAGTACTTC. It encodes CASSWATLYEQYF.

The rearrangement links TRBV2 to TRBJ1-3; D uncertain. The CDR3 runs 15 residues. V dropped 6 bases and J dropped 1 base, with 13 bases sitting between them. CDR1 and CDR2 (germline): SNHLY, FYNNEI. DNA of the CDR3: TGTGCCAGCAGCCAAACTATAGGGTCTGGAAACACCATATATTTT. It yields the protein CASSQTIGSGNTIYF.

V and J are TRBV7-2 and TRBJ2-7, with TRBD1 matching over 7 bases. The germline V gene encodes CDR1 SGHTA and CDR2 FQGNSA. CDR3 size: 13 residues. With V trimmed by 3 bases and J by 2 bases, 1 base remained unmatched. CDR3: CASSFTGAYEQYF. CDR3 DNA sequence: TGTGCCAGCAGCTTTACAGGGGCCTACGAGCAGTACTTC.

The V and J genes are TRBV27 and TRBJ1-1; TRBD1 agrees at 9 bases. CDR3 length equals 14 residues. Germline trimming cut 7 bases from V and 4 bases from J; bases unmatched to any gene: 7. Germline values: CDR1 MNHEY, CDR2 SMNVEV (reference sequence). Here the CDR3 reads CASNLGQGSTEAFF. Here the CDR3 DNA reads TGTGCCAGCAACCTAGGACAGGGGTCCACTGAAGCTTTCTTT.

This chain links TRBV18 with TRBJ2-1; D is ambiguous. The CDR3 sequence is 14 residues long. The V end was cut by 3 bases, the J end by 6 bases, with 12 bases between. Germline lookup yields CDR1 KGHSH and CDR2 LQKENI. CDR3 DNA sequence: TGTGCCAGCTCACCTTCCGATCTACCCAATGAGCAGTTCTTC. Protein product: CASSPSDLPNEQFF.

CDR3 sequence: CASSLEGQGAADTQYF. The DNA for the CDR3 is TGTGCCAGCAGTTTAGAGGGACAGGGGGCTGCAGATACGCAGTATTTT. This sequence joins TRBV27 and TRBJ2-3; 12 bases are a match to TRBD1. Looked up from germline, CDR1 is MNHEY and CDR2 is SMNVEV (reference sequence). Trimming cost V 2 bases and J 4 bases; bases outside gene matches: 4. The CDR3 runs 16 residues.

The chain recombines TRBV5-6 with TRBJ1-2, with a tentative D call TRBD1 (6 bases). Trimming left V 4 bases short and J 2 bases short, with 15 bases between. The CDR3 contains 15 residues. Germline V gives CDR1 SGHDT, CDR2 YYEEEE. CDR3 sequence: CASSTPGTLNYGYTF. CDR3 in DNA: TGTGCCAGCAGCACTCCCGGGACACTAAACTATGGCTACACCTTC.

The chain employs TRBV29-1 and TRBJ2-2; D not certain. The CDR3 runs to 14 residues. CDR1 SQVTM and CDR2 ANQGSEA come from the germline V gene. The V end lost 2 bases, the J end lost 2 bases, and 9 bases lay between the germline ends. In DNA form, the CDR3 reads TGCAGCGTTGAAACGCCAACAAACACCGGGGAGCTGTTTTTT. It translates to CSVETPTNTGELFF.

As DNA, the CDR3 is TGTGCCAGCTCCTCGGACGTCCGGCAGGGTGGTCATGGCTACACCTTC. Protein: CASSSDVRQGGHGYTF. This sequence joins TRBV18 and TRBJ1-2, with a possible D match to TRBD1 (5 bases). The germline V and J ends were trimmed by 6 bases and 6 bases, with 23 bases remaining between them. Germline assignment: CDR1 KGHSH and CDR2 LQKENI. The CDR3 has 16 residues.

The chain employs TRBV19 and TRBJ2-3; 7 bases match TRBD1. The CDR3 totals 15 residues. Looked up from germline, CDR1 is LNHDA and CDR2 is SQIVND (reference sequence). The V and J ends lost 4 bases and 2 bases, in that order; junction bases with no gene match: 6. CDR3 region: CASSSDRDYTDTQYF. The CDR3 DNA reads TGTGCCAGTAGTAGCGACAGGGATTACACAGATACGCAGTATTTT.

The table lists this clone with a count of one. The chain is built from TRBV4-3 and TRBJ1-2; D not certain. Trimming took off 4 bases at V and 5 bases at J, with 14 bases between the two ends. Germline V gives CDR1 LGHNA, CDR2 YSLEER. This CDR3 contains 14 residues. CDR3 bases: TGCGCCAGCAGCCCTCTCCAGGTCCGTTATGGCTACACCTTC. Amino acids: CASSPLQVRYGYTF.

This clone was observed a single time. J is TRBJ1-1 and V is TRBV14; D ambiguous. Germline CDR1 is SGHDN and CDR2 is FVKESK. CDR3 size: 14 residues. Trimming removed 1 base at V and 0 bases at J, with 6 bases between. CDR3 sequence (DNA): TGTGCCAGCAGCCAAGCGGACTTGAACACTGAAGCTTTCTTT. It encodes CASSQADLNTEAFF.

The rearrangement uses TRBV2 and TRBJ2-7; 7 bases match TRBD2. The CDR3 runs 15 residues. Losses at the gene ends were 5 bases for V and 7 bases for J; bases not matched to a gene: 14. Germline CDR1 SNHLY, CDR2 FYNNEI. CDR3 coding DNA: TGTGCCAGCAGTCTCAGACTAGCCACATCCGGAGAGCAGTACTTC. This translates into CASSLRLATSGEQYF.

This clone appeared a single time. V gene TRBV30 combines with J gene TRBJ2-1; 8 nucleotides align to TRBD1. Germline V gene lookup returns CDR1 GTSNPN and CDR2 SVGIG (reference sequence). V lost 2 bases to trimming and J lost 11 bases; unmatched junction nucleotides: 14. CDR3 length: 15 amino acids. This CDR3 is CAWSSLQGAQVKQFF. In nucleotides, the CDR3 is TGTGCCTGGAGTTCTCTCCAGGGGGCGCAAGTTAAGCAGTTCTTC.

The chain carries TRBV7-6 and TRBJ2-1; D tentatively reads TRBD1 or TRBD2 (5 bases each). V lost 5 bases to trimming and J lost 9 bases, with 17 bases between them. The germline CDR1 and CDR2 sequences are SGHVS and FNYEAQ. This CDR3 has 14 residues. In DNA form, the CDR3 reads TGTGCCAGCAGCGAGGGGCCAGGAAACCTTGAGCAGTTCTTC. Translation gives CASSEGPGNLEQFF.

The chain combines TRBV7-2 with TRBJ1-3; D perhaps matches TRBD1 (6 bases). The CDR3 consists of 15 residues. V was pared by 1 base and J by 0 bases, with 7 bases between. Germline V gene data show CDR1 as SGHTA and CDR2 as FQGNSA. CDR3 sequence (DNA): TGTGCCAGCAGCTTAGACAGGGTCTCTGGAAACACCATATATTTT. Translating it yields CASSLDRVSGNTIYF. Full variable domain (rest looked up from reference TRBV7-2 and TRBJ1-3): GAGVSQSPSNKVTEKGKDVELRCDPISGHTALYWYRQSLGQGLEFLIYFQGNSAPDKSGLPSDRFSAERTGGSVSTLTIQRTQQEDSAVYLCASSLDRVSGNTIYFGEGSWLTVV.

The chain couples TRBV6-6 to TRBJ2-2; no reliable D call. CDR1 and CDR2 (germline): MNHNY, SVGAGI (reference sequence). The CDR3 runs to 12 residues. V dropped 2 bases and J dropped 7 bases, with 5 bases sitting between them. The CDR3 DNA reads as TGTGCCAGCAGTTACAAAGTCGGGGAGCTGTTTTTT. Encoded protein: CASSYKVGELFF.

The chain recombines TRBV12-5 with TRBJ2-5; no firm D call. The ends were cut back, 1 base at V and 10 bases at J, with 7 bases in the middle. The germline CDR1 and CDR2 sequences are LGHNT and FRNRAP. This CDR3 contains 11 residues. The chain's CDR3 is CASGLERIQYF. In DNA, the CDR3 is TGTGCTAGTGGTTTGGAACGGATCCAGTACTTC.

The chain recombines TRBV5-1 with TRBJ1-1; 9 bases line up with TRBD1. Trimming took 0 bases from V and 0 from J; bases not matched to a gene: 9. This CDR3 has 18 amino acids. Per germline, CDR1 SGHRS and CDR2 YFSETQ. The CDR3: CASSLASGTGHMNTEAFF. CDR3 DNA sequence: TGCGCCAGCAGCTTGGCTTCCGGGACAGGGCACATGAACACTGAAGCTTTCTTT.

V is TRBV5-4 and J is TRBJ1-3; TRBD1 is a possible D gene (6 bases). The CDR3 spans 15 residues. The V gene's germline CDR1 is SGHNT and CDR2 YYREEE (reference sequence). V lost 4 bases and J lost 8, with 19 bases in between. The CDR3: CASSTPQGGVDTIYF. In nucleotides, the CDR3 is TGTGCCAGCAGCACGCCACAGGGCGGGGTCGACACCATATATTTT. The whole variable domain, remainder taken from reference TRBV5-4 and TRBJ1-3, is ETGVTQSPTHLIKTRGQQVTLRCSSQSGHNTVSWYQQALGQGPQFIFQYYREEENGRGNFPPRFSGLQFPNYSSELNVNALELDDSALYLCASSTPQGGVDTIYFGEGSWLTVV.